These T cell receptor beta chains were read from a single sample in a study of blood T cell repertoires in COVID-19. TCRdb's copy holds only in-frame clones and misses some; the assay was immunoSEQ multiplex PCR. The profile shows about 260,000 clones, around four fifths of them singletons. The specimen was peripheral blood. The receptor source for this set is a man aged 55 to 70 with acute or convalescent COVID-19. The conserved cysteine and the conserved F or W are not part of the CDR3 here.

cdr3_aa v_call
ASSQDGRDNSPLH TRBV4-1
ASSFGMGPNGYT TRBV13
ASSQTLGAGGPNEQF TRBV4-3
AWSKDNAGNSPLH TRBV30
ASTGTLNTEAF TRBV5-1
ASSPWTGGYNEQF TRBV27
SVSGRGHYEQY TRBV29-1
ASSELTGGAGETQY TRBV6-1
ASMSGGTQY TRBV11-1
SVETGFKNNEQF TRBV29-1
ASSLGLKLAENNEQF TRBV7-9
ASSQDLSGKAYEQY TRBV4-1
ASSPGGHSSNSPLH TRBV9
ASSILSNEQF TRBV19
ASSPGQTYEQY TRBV18
ASSLVQVYGYT TRBV7-9
ASSISSGRTTDTQY TRBV19
AISQGDTGELF TRBV3-1/TRBV3-2
ASSPSSGGVGGELF TRBV5-1
ATGQGASGANVLT TRBV7-6
ASSSGQGTIYGYT TRBV28
ASSHLDRADTIY TRBV3-1/TRBV3-2